Below, 20 T cell receptor beta chains from the same sample are listed, as sequenced in a study of blood T cell repertoires in COVID-19. The repertoire was sequenced with immunoSEQ multiplex PCR; TCRdb's copy has only in-frame clones and lacks some. The sample has 150,000 to 200,000 clones; roughly 77% are singletons. The sequenced material came from peripheral blood. The receptors here all came from a human donor in a cohort sampled during active COVID-19.

V usage is TRBV30 and J usage is TRBJ1-1; D may be TRBD1 (6 bases). Trimming removed 4 bases at V and 1 base at J, with 16 bases between. This CDR3 spans 15 amino acids. Germline V gene data show CDR1 as GTSNPN and CDR2 as SVGIG (reference sequence). CDR3 residues: CAWTRGNLENTEAFF. CDR3 nucleotide sequence: TGTGCCTGGACGAGGGGGAATTTGGAGAACACTGAAGCTTTCTTT.

The J gene is TRBJ1-5, the V gene TRBV28; D is undetermined. The CDR3 is made up of 14 amino acids. Looked up from germline, CDR1 is MDHEN and CDR2 is SYDVKM. Trimming pared 7 bases from V and 0 bases from J, leaving 10 bases between. Here the CDR3 DNA reads TGTGCCAGCAATCTTCCCGTTAGCAATCAGCCCCAGCATTTT. This gives the protein CASNLPVSNQPQHF. The full variable domain, rest sourced from reference TRBV28 and TRBJ1-5, is DVKVTQSSRYLVKRTGEKVFLECVQDMDHENMFWYRQDPGLGLRLIYFSYDVKMKEKGDIPEGYSVSREKKERFSLILESASTNQTSMYLCASNLPVSNQPQHFGDGTRLSIL.

The J gene is TRBJ2-1, the V gene TRBV30, with D hard to call. Germline CDR1 and CDR2: GTSNPN and SVGIG (reference sequence). The CDR3 sequence is 17 residues long. V gave up 0 bases and J gave up 0 bases, with 15 bases separating them. CDR3: CAWSVRFLKSSYNEQFF. The CDR3 DNA follows: TGTGCCTGGAGTGTACGCTTTCTCAAGAGCTCCTACAATGAGCAGTTCTTC.

The chain is built from TRBV10-3 and TRBJ1-5; no reliable D call. V lost 8 bases, J lost 2 bases, and 10 bases lay in between. Germline V CDR1 and CDR2: ENHRY, SYGVKD. There are 13 residues in the CDR3. CDR3: CAIGTSGNQPQHF. The CDR3 DNA follows: TGTGCCATCGGAACCAGCGGCAATCAGCCCCAGCATTTT.

The J gene is TRBJ2-5, the V gene TRBV5-1; 8 bases agree with TRBD2. The V gene end was trimmed by 2 bases and the J gene end by 5 bases; junction bases not matched to a gene: 5. There are 14 residues in the CDR3. The germline V gene has CDR1 SGHRS and CDR2 YFSETQ. CDR3 protein: CASSLTGGPETQYF. CDR3 nucleotide sequence: TGCGCCAGCAGCTTAACGGGGGGGCCGGAGACCCAGTACTTC.

V and J are TRBV6-6 and TRBJ2-7, with D maybe TRBD1 (6 bases). The CDR3 covers 14 residues. Germline values: CDR1 MNHNY, CDR2 SVGAGI (reference sequence). V dropped 4 bases and J dropped 3 bases, with 13 bases sitting between them. CDR3 amino acids: CASSSRQDDYEQYF. In nucleotides, the CDR3 is TGTGCCAGCAGTTCAAGACAGGACGACTACGAGCAGTACTTC.

V gene TRBV7-9 combines with J gene TRBJ1-2, with 8 bases identical to TRBD1. J was trimmed by 4 bases and V by 5 bases; bases with no gene match: 9. Germline-derived CDR1 and CDR2 are SEHNR and FQNEAQ (reference sequence). This CDR3 contains 15 residues. The DNA of the CDR3 is TGTGCCAGCAGCCCCTCGACAGGGGAGGGCTATGGCTACACCTTC. Amino acid sequence: CASSPSTGEGYGYTF.

This rearrangement joins TRBV5-6 to TRBJ1-4; a possible D gene is TRBD1 (6 bases). The CDR3 runs 16 residues. Germline V gene lookup returns CDR1 SGHDT and CDR2 YYEEEE. V was clipped by 2 bases and J by 8 bases, with 19 bases between them. CDR3 DNA: TGTGCCAGCAGCTTCCCGGGGACACCCGGGGGGGAAAAACTGTTTTTT. It translates to CASSFPGTPGGEKLFF.

This clone occurred once. This chain links TRBV5-5 with TRBJ1-5; D is unresolved. The germline CDR1 and CDR2 sequences are SGHKS and YYEKEE (reference sequence). The CDR3 consists of 14 residues. V dropped 4 bases and J dropped 1 base, with 9 bases sitting between them. CDR3 loop: CASSPERSNQPQHF. The CDR3 DNA follows: TGTGCCAGCAGCCCCGAACGGAGCAATCAGCCCCAGCATTTT.

This clone was recorded once. The chain employs TRBV2 and TRBJ1-5; 8 nucleotides match TRBD1. This CDR3 spans 15 amino acids. Germline trimming cut 3 bases from V and 2 bases from J; bases unmatched to any gene: 3. The germline V gene has CDR1 SNHLY and CDR2 FYNNEI. The CDR3: CASSDSGGGNQPQHF. The CDR3 bases are TGTGCCAGCAGTGACTCAGGGGGCGGCAATCAGCCCCAGCATTTT.

This clone is classed as medium-sized. This chain connects TRBV7-9 to TRBJ1-1; unclear D gene. The CDR3 runs 12 residues. CDR1 and CDR2 from the germline V gene are SEHNR and FQNEAQ (reference sequence). Deletions cut 3 bases from V and 2 bases from J, with 4 bases between. CDR3: CASSFRNTEAFF. DNA for the CDR3: TGTGCCAGCAGCTTCAGAAACACTGAAGCTTTCTTT.

This clone was seen a single time. This chain uses TRBV18 with TRBJ1-4; D is perhaps TRBD1 (6 bases). Germline V gene lookup returns CDR1 KGHSH and CDR2 LQKENI. The CDR3 is 16 amino acids. V lost 3 bases, J lost 0 bases, and 11 bases lay in between. The chain's CDR3 is CASSPGQLPTNEKLFF. Here the CDR3 DNA reads TGTGCCAGCTCACCCGGACAGCTTCCAACTAATGAAAAACTGTTTTTT.

The V gene is TRBV7-8, the J gene TRBJ1-3, with a tentative D call TRBD1 (5 bases). The ends were cut back, 2 bases at V and 1 base at J, with 12 bases in the middle. This CDR3 has 16 residues. Germline CDR1 is SGHVS and CDR2 is FQNEAQ. The CDR3 is CASSLIGARSGNTIYF. DNA for the CDR3: TGTGCCAGCAGCTTAATAGGGGCCCGATCTGGAAACACCATATATTTT. Full variable domain (outside the CDR3, taken from reference TRBV7-8 and TRBJ1-3): GAGVSQSPRYKVAKRGQDVALRCDPISGHVSLFWYQQALGQGPEFLTYFQNEAQLDKSGLPSDRFFAERPEGSVSTLKIQRTQQEDSAVYLCASSLIGARSGNTIYFGEGSWLTVV.

V and J are TRBV10-1 and TRBJ1-1, with D unclear. Germline V CDR1 and CDR2: WNHNN, SYGVQD (reference sequence). With 2 bases removed from V and 9 bases from J, the gap between germline ends came to 13 bases. The CDR3 sequence is 13 residues long. This CDR3 reads CASSELRNRKAFF. CDR3 coding DNA: TGCGCCAGCAGTGAGCTGAGGAACCGGAAAGCTTTCTTT.

This sequence joins TRBV6-5 and TRBJ1-4; D remains unclear. In germline, CDR1 is MNHEY, CDR2 SVGAGI. Trimming left V 0 bases short and J 3 bases short, with 5 bases between. CDR3 length equals 14 residues. The CDR3 region has the DNA TGTGCCAGCAGTTACTCCAGTTCTAATGAAAAACTGTTTTTT. It is translated as CASSYSSSNEKLFF.

The chain links TRBV7-9 to TRBJ1-1; 9 positions agree with TRBD1. This CDR3 comprises 15 residues. The V gene's germline CDR1 is SEHNR and CDR2 FQNEAQ (reference sequence). The junction had 8 bases not matched to a gene; V was cut back by 4 bases and J by 5 bases. CDR3 nucleotide sequence: TGTGCCAGCAGCTCCCTCGGACAGGGGAATACTGAAGCTTTCTTT. Protein sequence: CASSSLGQGNTEAFF.

V usage is TRBV12-3 or TRBV12-4 and J usage is TRBJ1-1; D unclear. The V and J ends lost 2 bases and 2 bases respectively, with 6 bases between them. The length of the CDR3 is 13 residues. The CDR3 protein is CASSLYSNTEAFF. CDR3 coding DNA: TGTGCCAGCAGTTTATACTCAAACACTGAAGCTTTCTTT.

This clone appeared a single time. This chain links TRBV7-2 with TRBJ2-7, with D perhaps TRBD1 (6 bases). V dropped 1 base and J dropped 3 bases, with 13 bases sitting between them. The V gene's germline CDR1 is SGHTA and CDR2 FQGNSA. This CDR3 is 15 amino acids long. As DNA, the CDR3 is TGTGCCAGCAGCTTAGGGCAGGGGATGCACTACGAGCAGTACTTC. It encodes CASSLGQGMHYEQYF.

The rearrangement links TRBV20-1 to TRBJ2-7; the D is unclear. CDR3 length: 14 amino acids. Germline assignment: CDR1 DFQATT and CDR2 SNEGSKA (reference sequence). With 6 bases removed from V and 1 base from J, the gap between germline ends came to 16 bases. The CDR3 DNA is TGCAGTGCCAGTACAAATAATCCTTCCTACGAGCAGTACTTC. It codes for CSASTNNPSYEQYF.

This chain joins TRBV19 and TRBJ1-2; the match to TRBD1 covers 10 bases. J was trimmed by 5 bases and V by 7 bases; bases with no gene match: 4. The CDR3 runs 13 residues. Germline V gene data show CDR1 as LNHDA and CDR2 as SQIVND (reference sequence). This CDR3 is CASNGTGDYGYTF. CDR3 nucleotide sequence: TGTGCCAGTAACGGGACAGGGGATTATGGCTACACCTTC.